Shown below are 18 T cell receptor beta chains from a single sample sequenced in a study of blood T cell repertoires in COVID-19. Method: immunoSEQ multiplex PCR; TCRdb's copy keeps in-frame clones and lacks some. The sample includes about 180,000 clones, nearly 90% of them seen just once. The material sequenced was peripheral blood. These receptor sequences come from a man between 18 and 35 years old who had recovered from COVID-19.

The CDR3, as DNA: TGTGCCAGCGGGCAGGGTCGAAATAGTCAGCCCCAGCATTTT. Encoded protein: CASGQGRNSQPQHF. The genes are TRBV28 and TRBJ1-5; perhaps TRBD1 as D (5 bases). CDR3 length: 14 amino acids. Germline V gene sequence: CDR1 MDHEN, CDR2 SYDVKM. Trimming shortened V by 8 bases and J by 6 bases, and 17 bases separated the two germline ends.

The gene calls are TRBV28 and TRBJ2-7; D gene unclear. The CDR3 is 11 residues long. Germline values: CDR1 MDHEN, CDR2 SYDVKM. The germline V and J ends were trimmed by 4 bases and 4 bases, with 5 bases remaining between them. CDR3 sequence: CASSSGYEQYF. In DNA, the CDR3 is TGTGCCAGCAGTTCGGGTTACGAGCAGTACTTC.

J is TRBJ2-5 and V is TRBV9; 9 bases agree with TRBD2. The length of the CDR3 is 15 residues. Germline CDR1 reads SGDLS; CDR2 reads YYNGEE. V lost 0 bases, J lost 5 bases, and 5 bases stayed unmatched. This CDR3 is CASSVGTSEPETQYF. CDR3 in DNA: TGTGCCAGCAGCGTAGGGACTAGCGAACCGGAGACCCAGTACTTC. The whole variable domain, filled in from reference TRBV9 and TRBJ2-5, reads DSGVTQTPKHLITATGQRVTLRCSPRSGDLSVYWYQQSLDQGLQFLIQYYNGEERAKGNILERFSAQQFPDLHSELNLSSLELGDSALYFCASSVGTSEPETQYFGPGTRLLVL.

The table lists this clone with a count of one. This chain uses TRBV30 with TRBJ2-6; D is unresolved. This CDR3 is built from 18 residues. Germline CDR1 is GTSNPN and CDR2 is SVGIG (reference sequence). The V gene lost 3 bases and the J gene lost 0 bases, with 18 bases spanning the gap. This CDR3 is CAWRFLGSSPSGANVLTF. CDR3 nucleotide sequence: TGTGCCTGGAGGTTCCTCGGTTCTTCACCCTCTGGGGCCAACGTCCTGACTTTC.

This clone came up a few times. The J gene is TRBJ1-2, the V gene TRBV20-1; TRBD1 is a possible D gene (6 bases). Germline CDR1 DFQATT, CDR2 SNEGSKA (reference sequence). The CDR3 has 11 amino acids. The V and J ends lost 4 bases and 7 bases respectively, with 10 bases between them. Here the CDR3 reads CSANRGAGYTF. DNA for the CDR3: TGCAGTGCTAATCGGGGGGCTGGCTACACCTTC.

The J gene is TRBJ1-1, the V gene TRBV7-3, with D unresolved. V was trimmed by 2 bases and J by 2 bases, leaving 9 bases between them. This CDR3 comprises 14 residues. Per germline, CDR1 SGHTA and CDR2 FQGTGA. The DNA of the CDR3 is TGTGCCAGCAGCTTACAAGGAGGAAACACTGAAGCTTTCTTT. It encodes CASSLQGGNTEAFF.

This chain links TRBV29-1 with TRBJ1-4; TRBD1 aligns across 7 bases. With V trimmed by 7 bases and J by 5 bases, 7 bases remained unmatched. Germline V gene data show CDR1 as SQVTM and CDR2 as ANQGSEA. The length of the CDR3 is 13 residues. Written as DNA, the CDR3 is TGCAGCGCCTCGGACAGGTGGAATGAAAAACTGTTTTTT. Its protein product is CSASDRWNEKLFF.

The CDR3 DNA follows: TGTGCCAGTAGTAAGAACTCGAACCGTGAAGCTTTCTTT. This encodes CASSKNSNREAFF. V gene TRBV19 combines with J gene TRBJ1-1; D gene ambiguous. The CDR3 sequence is 13 residues long. Per the germline V gene, CDR1 is LNHDA and CDR2 is SQIVND (reference sequence). V lost 4 bases and J lost 7, with 13 bases in between. The full variable domain, with the rest looked up from reference TRBV19 and TRBJ1-1, is DGGITQSPKYLFRKEGQNVTLSCEQNLNHDAMYWYRQDPGQGLRLIYYSQIVNDFQKGDIAEGYSVSREKKESFPLTVTSAQKNPTAFYLCASSKNSNREAFFGQGTRLTVV.

The genes are TRBV19 and TRBJ1-6; 7 nucleotides align to TRBD1. Per the germline V gene, CDR1 is LNHDA and CDR2 is SQIVND (reference sequence). The CDR3 has 18 amino acids. Losses at the gene ends were 1 base for V and 5 bases for J; bases not matched to a gene: 11. CDR3 nucleotide sequence: TGTGCCAGTAGTATAGGCGGGACAGCTGGCAGGAATAATTCACCCCTCCACTTT. Its translation is CASSIGGTAGRNNSPLHF.

V usage is TRBV7-9 and J usage is TRBJ2-1, with TRBD2 matching over 8 bases. CDR1 is SEHNR, CDR2 FQNEAQ, per germline (reference sequence). The V and J ends lost 1 base and 7 bases, in that order; junction bases with no gene match: 3. The CDR3 extends over 14 amino acids. In DNA, the CDR3 is TGTGCCAGCAGCTTAGGCCCGGGAGGGAATGAGCAGTTCTTC. As protein: CASSLGPGGNEQFF. The full variable domain, completed using reference TRBV7-9 and TRBJ2-1, is DTGVSQNPRHKITKRGQNVTFRCDPISEHNRLYWYRQTLGQGPEFLTYFQNEAQLEKSRLLSDRFSAERPKGSFSTLEIQRTEQGDSAMYLCASSLGPGGNEQFFGPGTRLTVL.

V gene TRBV6-2 or TRBV6-3 combines with J gene TRBJ2-7; TRBD2 agrees at 7 bases. In germline, CDR1 is MNHEY, CDR2 SVGEGT. The CDR3 sequence is 14 residues long. J gave up 4 bases and V 2 bases, and 5 bases lay outside the gene matches. In DNA form, the CDR3 reads TGTGCCAGCAGTTACGACCGGGGAGGGTACGAGCAGTACTTC. Its protein is CASSYDRGGYEQYF.

This clone was detected once. V usage is TRBV10-3 and J usage is TRBJ1-3; perhaps TRBD1 as D (6 bases). Germline CDR1 is ENHRY and CDR2 is SYGVKD. V was cut by 6 bases and J by 0 bases, with 6 bases left in between. This CDR3 has 13 residues. The CDR3 DNA reads TGTGCCATCAGGGACAGCTCTGGAAACACCATATATTTT. Translating gives CAIRDSSGNTIYF.

This clone was detected once. The chain carries TRBV28 and TRBJ2-7, with D maybe TRBD1 (6 bases). The germline CDR1 and CDR2 sequences are MDHEN and SYDVKM. The CDR3 extends over 15 amino acids. V lost 6 bases to trimming and J lost 3 bases, with 18 bases between them. Here the CDR3 reads CASRATGAGNYEQYF. As DNA, the CDR3 is TGTGCCAGCAGGGCGACAGGCGCTGGGAACTACGAGCAGTACTTC.

The chain has TRBV3-1 (or the pseudogene TRBV3-2) and TRBJ1-3; 7 bases fit TRBD1. Germline V gene data show CDR1 as LGHDT and CDR2 as YNNKEL (reference sequence). The trim removed 1 base at V and 4 bases at J, leaving 7 bases unmatched. The CDR3 spans 16 residues. In DNA form, the CDR3 reads TGTGCCAGCAGCCAAGGCGCGGGACAGAGCGGAAACACCATATATTTT. Translating gives CASSQGAGQSGNTIYF.

The V gene is TRBV2, the J gene TRBJ2-7; a weak D match, TRBD2 (6 bases). Germline values: CDR1 SNHLY, CDR2 FYNNEI. CDR3 length equals 13 residues. Trimming took 8 bases from V and 4 from J, leaving 15 bases between them. The CDR3 coding sequence is TGTGCCAGCCTACGGGGGTCCGAATACGAGCAGTACTTC. Residues: CASLRGSEYEQYF.

This clone was counted between two and nine times. The V call is TRBV30, the J call TRBJ2-1; D is uncertain. This CDR3 comprises 13 residues. The V and J ends lost 2 bases and 2 bases respectively, with 7 bases between them. Germline-derived CDR1 and CDR2 are GTSNPN and SVGIG (reference sequence). CDR3 DNA sequence: TGTGCCTGGAGTTTGAACACCTACAATGAGCAGTTCTTC. Protein: CAWSLNTYNEQFF. The variable domain in full, with the rest retrieved from reference TRBV30 and TRBJ2-1, is SQTIHQWPATLVQPVGSPLSLECTVEGTSNPNLYWYRQAAGRGLQLLFYSVGIGQISSEVPQNLSASRPQDRQFILSSKKLLLSDSGFYLCAWSLNTYNEQFFGPGTRLTVL.

The chain couples TRBV5-5 to TRBJ2-7, with a weak D call TRBD1 (5 bases). V lost 4 bases and J 0 bases, leaving 17 bases between the germline ends. This CDR3 region has 16 residues. The germline gives CDR1 SGHKS, CDR2 YYEKEE (reference sequence). CDR3 sequence reads: CASSPGASIISYEQYF. The CDR3 nucleotides are TGTGCCAGCAGCCCTGGGGCATCGATCATCTCCTACGAGCAGTACTTC.

This chain joins TRBV6-5 and TRBJ1-2; D is ambiguous. Trimming pared 7 bases from V and 8 bases from J, leaving 8 bases between. The CDR3 extends over 10 amino acids. Germline CDR1 and CDR2: MNHEY and SVGAGI. CDR3 amino acids: CASNLRGYTF. The CDR3 DNA reads TGTGCCAGCAACCTTCGGGGCTACACCTTC.